This TCR beta chain was sequenced during a study of Tregs in tolerant kidney transplant recipients. Study-wide points: No direct test of biological reproducibility was done here.

Profiled with immunoSEQ multiplex PCR; TCRdb holds only in-frame clones, not every one. The repertoire table contains approximately 52,000 clones. From germline, CDR1 is SGHTA and CDR2 FQGTGA. The CDR3 is 13 amino acids. Trimming took 5 bases from V and 4 from J, leaving 11 bases between them. Concerning this clone: Antigen specificity is unknown. The read gets to within 3 residues of the CDR3 end, and the germline J gene fills in the rest.

This specimen consisted of CD4+ T cells from blood, obtained before the transplant. The genes are TRBV7-3 and TRBJ2-5; the D is unclear. The receptor was derived from a human donor who received a combined kidney and bone marrow transplant. CDR3 DNA, as far as it was read: TGTGCCAGCAGCCGGAAACCAGGAGAGACC. Its translation is CASSRKPGET. The full CDR3 protein reads CASSRKPGETQYF.